Shown below are 15 T cell receptor beta chains from a single sample sequenced in a study of low-dose radiotherapy and immunotherapy resistance in tumors. Described time point: after trial treatment. Treatment defined: LDRT plus nivolumab, ipilimumab, low-dose cyclophosphamide and aspirin (RACIN trial). The PCR that amplified TCRs ran for around 21 cycles, relying on a constant-region primer and a V-primer adapter. TCRdb processed the reads anew with MiXCR; each CDR3 protein has one entry. The data hold about 52,000 distinct CDR3 sequences, with around 34% observed a single time. This sample comprised PBMCs, obtained after low-dose radiotherapy plus immunotherapy. The receptors were gathered from a male donor with rectosigmoid adenocarcinoma.

Ten or more counts support this clonotype. J is TRBJ1-1 and V is TRBV2; 7 nucleotides align to TRBD1. The CDR3 sequence is 14 residues long. Trimming took 6 bases from V and 3 from J; bases not matched to a gene: 7. The germline CDR1 and CDR2 sequences are SNHLY and FYNNEI. The CDR3 loop is CASRPGTEDTEAFF. CDR3 DNA: TGTGCCAGCAGACCCGGGACAGAAGACACTGAAGCTTTCTTT. Full variable domain (missing parts from reference TRBV2 and TRBJ1-1): EPEVTQTPSHQVTQMGQEVILRCVPISNHLYFYWYRQILGQKVEFLVSFYNNEISEKSEIFDDQFSVERPDGSNFTLKIRSTKLEDSAMYFCASRPGTEDTEAFFGQGTRLTVV.

This clonotype appeared a single time. The rearrangement uses TRBV6-1 and TRBJ2-5; 11 bases are shared with TRBD1. The CDR3 is made up of 15 amino acids. V lost 4 bases to trimming and J lost 4 bases; unmatched junction nucleotides: 5. The germline CDR1 and CDR2 sequences are MNHNS and SASEGT. CDR3 amino acids: CASSVRTGGVETQYF. The DNA for the CDR3 is TGTGCCAGCAGTGTCAGGACAGGGGGCGTAGAGACCCAGTACTTC.

This clonotype was recorded many times. The chain couples TRBV6-2 or TRBV6-3 to TRBJ1-3; no firm D call. Germline CDR1 and CDR2: MNHEY and SVGEGT. The germline V and J ends were trimmed by 0 bases and 2 bases, with 8 bases remaining between them. The length of the CDR3 is 15 residues. The CDR3 sequence: CASSYSFGAGNTIYF. CDR3 bases: TGTGCCAGCAGTTACTCCTTTGGGGCTGGAAACACCATATATTTT.

This clonotype was counted ten times or more. This chain uses TRBV25-1 with TRBJ2-1, with 9 bases matching TRBD2. Germline CDR1 reads MGHDK; CDR2 reads SYGVNS. This CDR3 is built from 16 residues. The junction had 6 bases not matched to a gene; V was cut back by 1 base and J by 5 bases. The CDR3 sequence: CASSEWASGEDNEQFF. Written as DNA, the CDR3 is TGTGCCAGCAGTGAATGGGCTAGCGGGGAAGACAATGAGCAGTTCTTC.

This clonotype ranks as medium-sized (0.01 to 0.1%). The chain is built from TRBV28 and TRBJ2-7; TRBD1 aligns across 8 bases. This CDR3 comprises 16 residues. The J segment lost 3 bases and the V segment lost 8 bases, leaving 15 bases of the junction unmatched. The germline CDR1 and CDR2 sequences are MDHEN and SYDVKM. The CDR3 loop reads CASPPRQGQGRYEQYF. The CDR3 coding sequence is TGTGCCAGCCCCCCACGACAGGGGCAAGGCCGCTACGAGCAGTACTTC.

This clonotype has ten or more counts. The rearrangement links TRBV7-9 to TRBJ2-5, with unresolved D. Germline V lookup: CDR1 SEHNR, CDR2 FQNEAQ (reference sequence). The CDR3 is 13 residues long. The germline V and J ends were trimmed by 3 bases and 4 bases, with 9 bases remaining between them. Written as DNA, the CDR3 is TGTGCCAGCAGCTTTCCCTATACAGAGACCCAGTACTTC. It encodes CASSFPYTETQYF.

The chain's CDR3 is CASKSPGGNYGYTF. In nucleotides, the CDR3 is TGTGCCAGCAAATCCCCCGGCGGAAACTATGGCTACACCTTC. The chain has TRBV6-2 or TRBV6-3 and TRBJ1-2; the D is unclear. Trimming removed 7 bases from V and 2 bases from J, with 14 bases in between. The CDR3 is 14 residues long. Germline CDR1 is MNHEY and CDR2 is SVGEGT.

Note on this clonotype: This likely reflects a read error, since a far larger clone is one base away. This chain links TRBV13 with TRBJ2-7; D gene unclear. V was shortened by 5 bases and J by 7 bases, with 21 bases between the two germline ends. The germline gives CDR1 PRHDT, CDR2 FYEKMQ (reference sequence). The CDR3 loop spans 15 amino acids. The CDR3 nucleotides read TGTGCCAGCAGCCGAGTAAGAGTGGACGACAATGAGCAGTACTTC. Translated: CASSRVRVDDNEQYF.

This clonotype is medium-sized within its sample. The chain recombines TRBV5-1 with TRBJ1-1; D is uncertain. The CDR3 contains 13 residues. V was trimmed by 0 bases and J by 2 bases, leaving 5 bases between them. Germline V gives CDR1 SGHRS, CDR2 YFSETQ. CDR3 in amino acids: CASSLELNTEAFF. DNA for the CDR3: TGCGCCAGCAGCTTGGAACTTAACACTGAAGCTTTCTTT.

Comments on this clonotype: A read error is likely here: a far larger clone is one base away. The genes are TRBV26 and TRBJ2-6; the table's D call, TRBD1, was not checked against the DNA. TRBV26 has pseudogene status. The length of the CDR3 is 16 residues. CDR3 loop: CASSLGTGYGADVLTF. The CDR3 DNA reads TGTGCCAGCAGCCTCGGGACAGGGTACGGGGCCGACGTCCTGACTTTC.

The J gene is TRBJ2-3, the V gene TRBV7-8; 12 nucleotides agree with TRBD2. Germline V gives CDR1 SGHVS, CDR2 FQNEAQ. The CDR3 sequence is 15 residues long. The J segment lost 5 bases and the V segment lost 1 base, leaving 1 base of the junction unmatched. The CDR3 nucleotides read TGTGCCAGCAGCTTAGAGGGACTAGCGGGAGATACGCAGTATTTT. This sequence encodes CASSLEGLAGDTQYF. Looking up the rest from reference TRBV7-8 and TRBJ2-3 gives the full variable domain: GAGVSQSPRYKVAKRGQDVALRCDPISGHVSLFWYQQALGQGPEFLTYFQNEAQLDKSGLPSDRFFAERPEGSVSTLKIQRTQQEDSAVYLCASSLEGLAGDTQYFGPGTRLTVL.

This clonotype was counted a single time. A read error is likely here: a far larger clone is one base away. J is TRBJ2-5 and V is TRBV28, with 8 bases identical to TRBD2. The DNA end lines up better with TRBJ2-7; the J call may be wrong. From germline, CDR1 is MDHEN and CDR2 SYDVKM. CDR3 length: 13 amino acids. CDR3 sequence reads: CASGFGRGYEQYF. In DNA, the CDR3 is TGTGCCAGCGGGTTCGGGAGGGGCTACGAGCAGTACTTC.

This clonotype occurred many times. The rearrangement links TRBV28 to TRBJ1-4; the D gene is possibly TRBD1 (6 bases). Trimming pared 6 bases from V and 5 bases from J, leaving 10 bases between. The CDR3 runs 13 residues. Germline V gene sequence: CDR1 MDHEN, CDR2 SYDVKM. CDR3 protein: CASRRQGNEKLFF. CDR3 DNA sequence: TGTGCCAGCAGGCGTCAGGGGAATGAAAAACTGTTTTTT.

In its sample, this clonotype was seen many times. The J gene is TRBJ2-7, the V gene TRBV7-7; D call uncertain. Germline loops: CDR1 SSHAT, CDR2 FNYEAQ (reference sequence). The CDR3 totals 9 residues. The CDR3, as DNA: TGTGCTACCTCCTACGAGCAGTACTTC. Protein sequence: CATSYEQYF.

In its sample, this clonotype was seen many times. The chain combines TRBV11-2 with TRBJ2-3; no definite D call. Trimming pared 6 bases from V and 2 bases from J, leaving 6 bases between. CDR1 is SGHAT and CDR2 is FQNNGV in the germline V gene. This CDR3 is 12 amino acids long. CDR3 loop: CASRHYTDTQYF. The CDR3 nucleotides read TGTGCCAGCAGGCATTACACAGATACGCAGTATTTT.